This T cell receptor (beta chain) was recorded in a study of T cell responses to AZD1222 COVID-19 vaccine. Findings and caveats of the study: Clonal diversity was possibly underestimated, and the donors were mostly white British, with more females. No day 14 peak samples; only post-peak repertoires were characterized. Spike was spanned by vaccine-associated CD4 TCRs, which were dominant at 160-218 and 743-854.

TCRdb keeps only in-frame clones here, not all; method: immunoSEQ multiplex PCR. The table includes some 150,000 clones, more than 85% detected once. Looked up from germline, CDR1 is ENHRY and CDR2 is SYGVKD. The CDR3 is 15 residues long. Trimming removed 3 bases from V and 8 bases from J; junction bases left unmatched: 10. Note on this clone: What it binds is not known.

The sequence was collected from an adult in good health. V usage is TRBV10-3 and J usage is TRBJ2-3; TRBD1 matches at 8 bases. The sample in question was peripheral blood, obtained on day 0 of AZD1222 vaccination. This chain's CDR3 is CAISDQGALFGTQYF. CDR3 bases: TGTGCCATCAGTGACCAGGGGGCGCTTTTCGGTACGCAGTATTTT.